This TCR beta chain was found in a study of shared clonotypes between healthy human individuals. Study-wide findings and caveats: Some naive CD4 clonotypes, 5% to 5.5%, turned up in common across a handful of donors.

Authors' processing steps: Junction-only sequences without quality scores came from ImmunoSEQ, so filtering differed. The protocol was immunoSEQ multiplex PCR, while the TCRdb copy is restricted to in-frame clones and leaves out a portion. V, J and clone size reflect that table, while D and trimming were determined from the DNA. The sample has some 1 million clones; under 80% are singletons. Trimming shortened V by 6 bases and J by 6 bases, and 18 bases separated the two germline ends. Germline CDR1 reads LNHDA; CDR2 reads SQIVND (reference sequence). This CDR3 is built from 15 residues. A few counts support this clone. Its antigen is unknown.

This sequence was found in a man between 18 and 35 years old in good health. Sequenced material: memory CD4+ T cells sorted from blood. The sample's subset: CD45RA-negative fraction. The V gene is TRBV19, the J gene TRBJ2-1; D might be TRBD1 or TRBD2, each matching 6 bases. The CDR3 DNA follows: TGTGCCAGTAGGGGGGGCAGGGCGGATGGCAATGAGCAGTTCTTC. Translation: CASRGGRADGNEQFF.